The rows below give T cell receptor beta chains drawn from one sample of a study of blood T cell repertoires in COVID-19. Clones were sequenced by immunoSEQ multiplex PCR, and TCRdb holds only the in-frame ones, with some missing. The table records approximately 230,000 clones, about four fifths of them present only once. Material for sequencing was peripheral blood. Receptors were obtained from an elderly man with acute or convalescent COVID-19. The CDR3 runs from the conserved cysteine through the conserved F or W. The D gene is left open where the match is weak. Only some rows state a clone size, as once, few, many or a class for expanded clones.

clone size	J gene	D gene	V gene	CDR3 DNA	CDR3 protein
NA	TRBJ1-2	TRBD1	TRBV28	TGTGCCAGCAGGACAGGGTCGCTTTATGGCTACACCTTC	CASRTGSLYGYTF
NA	TRBJ1-6	TRBD1	TRBV6-1	TGTGCCAGCAGTGATGTGTACAGGGGCAATTCACCCCTCCACTTT	CASSDVYRGNSPLHF
few	TRBJ1-5	NA	TRBV7-3	TGTGCCAGCAGCTTAAGAGGCACAGGGCATCAGCCCCAGCATTTT	CASSLRGTGHQPQHF
once	TRBJ1-2	NA	TRBV6-5	TGTGCCAGCAGTTACGACAGAGGTGGCTACACCTTC	CASSYDRGGYTF
NA	TRBJ2-3	NA	TRBV5-1	TGCGCCAGCAGCCAGCAGGGCGCGCACACAGATACGCAGTATTTT	CASSQQGAHTDTQYF
NA	TRBJ2-2	TRBD1	TRBV2	TGTGCCAGCAGTGAGGAGACAGGGGTTGGCGGGGAGCTGTTTTTT	CASSEETGVGGELFF
NA	TRBJ2-7	NA	TRBV3-1/TRBV3-2	TGTGCCAGCAGCCAAGACAGGCTCCAGTACTTC	CASSQDRLQYF
NA	TRBJ2-3	TRBD2	TRBV30	TGTGCCTGGAGCCCGGGACTAGCGGGGGACGCAGATACGCAGTATTTT	CAWSPGLAGDADTQYF
NA	TRBJ1-2	NA	TRBV5-1	TGCGCCAGCGCGGCAACCGGGACTAACTATGGCTACACCTTC	CASAATGTNYGYTF
NA	TRBJ1-5	NA	TRBV7-3	TGTGCCAGCAGCTTAGTATTCGGTGATCAGCCCCAGCATTTT	CASSLVFGDQPQHF
NA	TRBJ1-2	NA	TRBV2	TGTGCCAGCAGTGAGGGTCAGGGGCCTTATGGCTACACCTTC	CASSEGQGPYGYTF
NA	TRBJ2-7	NA	TRBV27	TGTGCCAGCAGTCAGCGGCGGGTGGCTAACGAGCAGTACTTC	CASSQRRVANEQYF
NA	TRBJ1-4	TRBD1	TRBV24-1	TGTGCCACCAGCCTTGGGCTAGGGGACAGGGAAAAACTGTTTTTT	CATSLGLGDREKLFF
NA	TRBJ2-3	TRBD2	TRBV9	TGTGCCAGCAGCGGGAGACTAGCGGGGATCACAGATACGCAGTATTTT	CASSGRLAGITDTQYF
NA	TRBJ1-2	TRBD1	TRBV5-1	TGCGCCAGCAGCTTGGGGGGACAGGCTAACTATGGCTACACCTTC	CASSLGGQANYGYTF
NA	TRBJ1-6	NA	TRBV2	TGTGCCAGCAGTGAGCGGGGAACGGTGTGGTCACCCCTCCACTTT	CASSERGTVWSPLHF
NA	TRBJ2-3	NA	TRBV18	TGTGCCAGCTCACCAAGGGGGAGACGATCGGATACGCAGTATTTT	CASSPRGRRSDTQYF
NA	TRBJ1-3	NA	TRBV2	TGTGCCAGCAGTGACGCCCCAACAGGAGCTGGAAACACCATATATTTT	CASSDAPTGAGNTIYF
NA	TRBJ2-4	NA	TRBV20-1	TGCGCGGGGACAGTTAAAAACATTCAGTACTTC	CAGTVKNIQYF
NA	TRBJ1-5	NA	TRBV18	TGTGCCAGCTCACCGGGCGGGGGGAGCAATCAGCCCCAGCATTTT	CASSPGGGSNQPQHF
NA	TRBJ1-1	NA	TRBV5-1	TGCGCCAGCAGCTTGTCGACACCATTGAACACTGAAGCTTTCTTT	CASSLSTPLNTEAFF
once	TRBJ1-6	NA	TRBV10-2	TGCGCCAGCAGAGAAACAGTCCATGGTTCACCCCTCCACTTT	CASRETVHGSPLHF
NA	TRBJ2-3	NA	TRBV24-1	TGTGCCACCAGTGATTTACGTAAACCCTGGCAGGCCTCGCGTAGCACAGATACGCAGTATTTT	CATSDLRKPWQASRSTDTQYF
NA	TRBJ2-7	TRBD2	TRBV7-9	TGTGCCAGCAGCCTTCCGGGGGGCGAGCAGTACTTC	CASSLPGGEQYF
NA	TRBJ2-7	TRBD1	TRBV5-4	TGTGCCAGCAGCTTGGACAGGGGAGCCGAGCAGTACTTC	CASSLDRGAEQYF
NA	TRBJ2-2	TRBD1	TRBV24-1	TGTGCCACCAGTGAGCCAGGGGGATTGAACACCGGGGAGCTGTTTTTT	CATSEPGGLNTGELFF
NA	TRBJ1-1	TRBD1	TRBV5-6	TGTGCCAGCAGCTTGGAGACAGGGGGGTTAATCACTGAAGCTTTCTTT	CASSLETGGLITEAFF
few	TRBJ1-2	TRBD1	TRBV30	TGTGCCTGGAGACCCTCCCGCGACAGGGAGTATGGGTACACCTTC	CAWRPSRDREYGYTF
NA	TRBJ2-5	NA	TRBV6-1	TGTGCCAGCAGTGAGGGGCAGGGGTCTCCCCAAGGAGGAGAGACCCAGTACTTC	CASSEGQGSPQGGETQYF
NA	TRBJ1-6	NA	TRBV18	TGTGCCAGCTCACCACCGTTAGGGGAAAATTCACCCCTCCACTTT	CASSPPLGENSPLHF
NA	TRBJ2-1	TRBD2	TRBV5-1	TGCGCCAGCAGCTTTGTGGCTAGCGGGAGTACTAATGAGCAGTTCTTC	CASSFVASGSTNEQFF
once	TRBJ2-5	NA	TRBV7-9	TGTGCCAGCAGCCCAAGGGGACAAGAGACCCAGTACTTC	CASSPRGQETQYF
NA	TRBJ1-5	NA	TRBV5-6	TGTGCCAGCAGCTTCAGGGGCAGGGTAAGGGGTAGCAATCAGCCCCAGCATTTT	CASSFRGRVRGSNQPQHF
NA	TRBJ2-7	NA	TRBV5-1	TGCGCCAGCAGCTTTCAGGGCAGGGGGGACGAGCAGTACTTC	CASSFQGRGDEQYF
NA	TRBJ2-3	TRBD2	TRBV2	TGTGCCAGCAGTGAAGGGACTAGCGGGGGTTACACAGATACGCAGTATTTT	CASSEGTSGGYTDTQYF
NA	TRBJ1-1	NA	TRBV27	TGTGCCAGCAGTTACCTAGGAGGGAACACTGAAGCTTTCTTT	CASSYLGGNTEAFF
NA	TRBJ2-7	TRBD1	TRBV15	TGTGCCACCAGCAGATCAAGGACAGGGGGGTACGAGCAGTACTTC	CATSRSRTGGYEQYF
NA	TRBJ1-2	NA	TRBV28	TGTGCCAGCAATTTACAGGGCAACTATGGCTACACCTTC	CASNLQGNYGYTF
once	TRBJ2-6	TRBD1	TRBV4-1	TGCGCCAGCAGCCAAGTCGAGGTCGGACAGGGGGCGCCTGGGGCCAACGTCCTGACTTTC	CASSQVEVGQGAPGANVLTF
NA	TRBJ1-6	NA	TRBV5-1	TGCGCCAGCAGCTTGTTACAGGGTTGGGATTCACCCCTCCACTTT	CASSLLQGWDSPLHF
NA	TRBJ1-6	TRBD1	TRBV28	TGTGCCAGCAGTTTTGGGACAGGGGCCTCACCCCTCCACTTT	CASSFGTGASPLHF
once	TRBJ2-3	NA	TRBV14	TGTGCCAGCAGCCGAACCGACTTTAGCGGAGGGAGCACAGATACGCAGTATTTT	CASSRTDFSGGSTDTQYF
NA	TRBJ2-2	NA	TRBV5-1	TGCGCCAGCTCCTGGGGGGAGAGTAACACCGGGGAGCTGTTTTTT	CASSWGESNTGELFF
NA	TRBJ2-1	TRBD1	TRBV27	TGTGCCAGCCGGAGACAGGGGTGGAGCAATGAGCAGTTCTTC	CASRRQGWSNEQFF
NA	TRBJ2-3	NA	TRBV6-5	TGTGCCAGCAGTTACTCGGGACACTCTAGCACAGATACGCAGTATTTT	CASSYSGHSSTDTQYF
NA	TRBJ2-7	NA	TRBV6-6	TGTGCCAGCACAGCGGGCCGGACTCTTAATGAATACGAGCAGTACTTC	CASTAGRTLNEYEQYF
NA	TRBJ1-4	TRBD1	TRBV5-1	TGCGCCAGCAGCCCAGGGGGCGCGGATGAAAAACTGTTTTTT	CASSPGGADEKLFF
once	TRBJ2-3	NA	TRBV5-1	TGCGCCAGCAGCCGTGGGAGGGGGGGAGGCACAGATACGCAGTATTTT	CASSRGRGGGTDTQYF